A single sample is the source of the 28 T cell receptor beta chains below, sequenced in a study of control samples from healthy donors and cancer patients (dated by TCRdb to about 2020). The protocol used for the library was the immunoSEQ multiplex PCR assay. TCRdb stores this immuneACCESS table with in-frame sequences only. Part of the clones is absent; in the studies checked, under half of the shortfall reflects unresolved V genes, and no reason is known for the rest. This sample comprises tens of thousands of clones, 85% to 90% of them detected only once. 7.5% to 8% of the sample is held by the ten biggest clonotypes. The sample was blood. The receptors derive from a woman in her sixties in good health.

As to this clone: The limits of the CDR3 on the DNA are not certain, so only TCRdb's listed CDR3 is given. The CDR3 loop reads CASTLRARGYGYTF. This sequence joins TRBV5-4 and TRBJ1-2; the table gives TRBD1 as D, unverified against the DNA. CDR1 is SGHNT, CDR2 YYREEE, per germline (reference sequence). The CDR3 spans 14 residues, counting both ends.

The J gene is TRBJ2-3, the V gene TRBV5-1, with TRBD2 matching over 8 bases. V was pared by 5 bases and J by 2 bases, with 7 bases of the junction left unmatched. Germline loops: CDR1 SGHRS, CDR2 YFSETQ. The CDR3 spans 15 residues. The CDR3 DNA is TGCGCCAGCAGAAGAGCGGGGGCCATCACAGATACGCAGTATTTT. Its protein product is CASRRAGAITDTQYF.

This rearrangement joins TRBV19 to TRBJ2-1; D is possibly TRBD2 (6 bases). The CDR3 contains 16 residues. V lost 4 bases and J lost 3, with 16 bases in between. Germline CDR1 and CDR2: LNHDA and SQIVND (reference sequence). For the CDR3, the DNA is TGTGCCAGTAGTAGAGGCTCGGGACTCGGCTACAATGAGCAGTTCTTC. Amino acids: CASSRGSGLGYNEQFF.

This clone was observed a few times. The CDR3 sequence: CATSSEQETQYF. Here the CDR3 DNA reads TGTGCCACCTCCTCGGAACAAGAGACCCAGTACTTC. The chain links TRBV10-3 to TRBJ2-5; D is undetermined. The CDR3 consists of 12 residues. CDR1 is ENHRY and CDR2 is SYGVKD in the germline V gene. Trimming removed 10 bases from V and 2 bases from J, with 11 bases in between.

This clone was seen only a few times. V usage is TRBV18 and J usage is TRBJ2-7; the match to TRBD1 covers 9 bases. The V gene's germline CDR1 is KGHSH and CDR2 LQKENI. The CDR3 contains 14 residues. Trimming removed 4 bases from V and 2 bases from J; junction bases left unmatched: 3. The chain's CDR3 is CASSRDRDTYEQYF. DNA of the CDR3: TGTGCCAGCTCACGGGACAGGGATACCTACGAGCAGTACTTC.

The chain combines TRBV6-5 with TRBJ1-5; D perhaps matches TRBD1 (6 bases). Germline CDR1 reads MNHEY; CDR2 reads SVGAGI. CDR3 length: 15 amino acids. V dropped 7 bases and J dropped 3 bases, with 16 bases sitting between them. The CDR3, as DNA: TGTGCCAGCAATAATCCCACAGGGTACAATCAGCCCCAGCATTTT. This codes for CASNNPTGYNQPQHF.

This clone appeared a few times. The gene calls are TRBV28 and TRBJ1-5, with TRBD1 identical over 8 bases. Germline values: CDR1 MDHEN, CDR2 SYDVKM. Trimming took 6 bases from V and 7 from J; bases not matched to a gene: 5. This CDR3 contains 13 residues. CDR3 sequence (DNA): TGTGCCAGCAGACTCGGACAGGGACAGCCCCAGCATTTT. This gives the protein CASRLGQGQPQHF. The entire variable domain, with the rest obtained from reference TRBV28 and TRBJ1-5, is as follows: DVKVTQSSRYLVKRTGEKVFLECVQDMDHENMFWYRQDPGLGLRLIYFSYDVKMKEKGDIPEGYSVSREKKERFSLILESASTNQTSMYLCASRLGQGQPQHFGDGTRLSIL.

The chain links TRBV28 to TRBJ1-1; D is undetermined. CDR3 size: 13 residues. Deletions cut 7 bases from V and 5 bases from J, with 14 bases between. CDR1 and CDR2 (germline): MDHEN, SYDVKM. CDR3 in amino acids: CASKPAGKTEAFF. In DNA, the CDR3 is TGTGCCAGCAAACCAGCGGGGAAAACTGAAGCTTTCTTT.

CDR3 DNA: TGTGCCAGCTCACCCCGTGGGAACACTGAAGCTTTCTTT. Protein: CASSPRGNTEAFF. The chain has TRBV18 and TRBJ1-1; unclear D gene. This CDR3 contains 13 residues. Germline V gene sequence: CDR1 KGHSH, CDR2 LQKENI. The V gene lost 3 bases and the J gene lost 1 base, with 6 bases spanning the gap.

CDR3 loop: CASQTEPNTGELFF. CDR3 DNA: TGCGCCAGCCAGACAGAACCGAACACCGGGGAGCTGTTTTTT. The chain joins TRBV5-1 to TRBJ2-2; TRBD1 is a possible D gene (5 bases). From germline, CDR1 is SGHRS and CDR2 YFSETQ. The ends were cut back, 7 bases at V and 0 bases at J, with 10 bases in the middle. This CDR3 has 14 residues.

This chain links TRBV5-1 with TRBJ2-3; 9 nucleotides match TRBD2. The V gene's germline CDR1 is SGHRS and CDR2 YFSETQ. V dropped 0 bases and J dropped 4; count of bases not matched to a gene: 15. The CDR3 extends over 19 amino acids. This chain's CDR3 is CASSLGVAASGKDPDTQYF. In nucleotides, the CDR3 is TGCGCCAGCAGCTTGGGGGTTGCGGCTAGCGGGAAGGACCCAGATACGCAGTATTTT.

CDR3 in amino acids: CAGAGGKETQYF. CDR3 in DNA: TGTGCCGGGGCGGGGGGGAAAGAGACCCAGTACTTC. The chain has TRBV19 and TRBJ2-5; 9 nucleotides line up with TRBD2. The germline gives CDR1 LNHDA, CDR2 SQIVND (reference sequence). With V trimmed by 11 bases and J by 3 bases, 4 bases remained unmatched. The CDR3 runs 12 residues.

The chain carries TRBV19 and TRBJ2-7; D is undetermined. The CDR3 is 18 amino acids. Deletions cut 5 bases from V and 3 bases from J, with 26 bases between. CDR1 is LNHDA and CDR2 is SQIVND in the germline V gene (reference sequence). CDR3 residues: CASSLGLTWSRGIYEQYF. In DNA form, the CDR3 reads TGTGCCAGTAGTCTCGGATTAACCTGGTCTAGAGGAATCTACGAGCAGTACTTC.

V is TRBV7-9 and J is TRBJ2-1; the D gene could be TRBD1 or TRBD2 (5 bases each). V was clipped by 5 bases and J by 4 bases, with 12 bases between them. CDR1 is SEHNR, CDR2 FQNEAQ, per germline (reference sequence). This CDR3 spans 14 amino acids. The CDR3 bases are TGTGCCAGCAGCCCCAGAGGGGTTTACAATGAGCAGTTCTTC. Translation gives CASSPRGVYNEQFF. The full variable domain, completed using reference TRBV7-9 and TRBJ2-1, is DTGVSQNPRHKITKRGQNVTFRCDPISEHNRLYWYRQTLGQGPEFLTYFQNEAQLEKSRLLSDRFSAERPKGSFSTLEIQRTEQGDSAMYLCASSPRGVYNEQFFGPGTRLTVL.

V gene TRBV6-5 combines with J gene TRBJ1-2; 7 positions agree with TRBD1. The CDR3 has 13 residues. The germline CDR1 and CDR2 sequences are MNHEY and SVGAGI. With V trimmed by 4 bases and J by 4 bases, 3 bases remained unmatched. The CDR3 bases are TGTGCCAGCAGTTGGGGACAGTTCTATGGCTACACCTTC. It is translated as CASSWGQFYGYTF.

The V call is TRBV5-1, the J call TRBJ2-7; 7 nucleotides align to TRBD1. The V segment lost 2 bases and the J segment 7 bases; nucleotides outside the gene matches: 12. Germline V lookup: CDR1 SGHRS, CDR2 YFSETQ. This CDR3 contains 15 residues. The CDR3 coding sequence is TGCGCCAGCAGCTTCTCCGGGACAGAACTCGGGGAGCAGTACTTC. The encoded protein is CASSFSGTELGEQYF.

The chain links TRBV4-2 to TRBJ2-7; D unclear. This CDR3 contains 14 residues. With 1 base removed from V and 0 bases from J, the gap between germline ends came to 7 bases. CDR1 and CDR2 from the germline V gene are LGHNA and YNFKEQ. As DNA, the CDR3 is TGTGCCAGCAGCCAAGGAACGGCCTCCTACGAGCAGTACTTC. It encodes CASSQGTASYEQYF.

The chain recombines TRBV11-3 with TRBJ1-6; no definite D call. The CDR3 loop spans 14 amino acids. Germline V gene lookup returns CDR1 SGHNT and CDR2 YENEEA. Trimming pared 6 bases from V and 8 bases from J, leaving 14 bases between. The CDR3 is CASSKDGEDSPLHF. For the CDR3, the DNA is TGTGCCAGCAGTAAGGATGGGGAGGATTCACCCCTCCACTTT.

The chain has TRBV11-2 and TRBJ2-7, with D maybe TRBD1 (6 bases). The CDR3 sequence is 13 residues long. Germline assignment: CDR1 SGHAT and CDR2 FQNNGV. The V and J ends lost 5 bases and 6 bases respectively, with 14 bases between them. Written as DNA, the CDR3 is TGTGCCAGCAGCACTATTGACAGGCGCGAGCAGTACTTC. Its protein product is CASSTIDRREQYF. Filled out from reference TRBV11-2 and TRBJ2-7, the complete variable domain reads EAGVAQSPRYKIIEKRQSVAFWCNPISGHATLYWYQQILGQGPKLLIQFQNNGVVDDSQLPKDRFSAERLKGVDSTLKIQPAKLEDSAVYLCASSTIDRREQYFGPGTRLTVT.

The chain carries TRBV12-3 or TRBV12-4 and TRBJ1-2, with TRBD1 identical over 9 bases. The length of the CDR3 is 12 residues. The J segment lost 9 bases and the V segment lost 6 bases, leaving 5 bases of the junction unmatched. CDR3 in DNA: TGTGCCAGCAGGATCGGGACAGGGAGCTACACCTTC. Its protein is CASRIGTGSYTF.

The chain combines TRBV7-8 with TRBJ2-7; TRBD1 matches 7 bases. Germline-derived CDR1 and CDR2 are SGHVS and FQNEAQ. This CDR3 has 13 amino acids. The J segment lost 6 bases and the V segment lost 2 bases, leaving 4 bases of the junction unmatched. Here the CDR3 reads CASSLMTGSEQYF. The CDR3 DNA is TGTGCCAGCAGCTTAATGACAGGGAGCGAGCAGTACTTC.

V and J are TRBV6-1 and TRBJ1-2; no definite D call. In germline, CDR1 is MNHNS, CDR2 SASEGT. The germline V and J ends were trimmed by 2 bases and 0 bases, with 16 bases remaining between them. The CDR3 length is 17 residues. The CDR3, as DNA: TGTGCCAGCAGTGAACTTGGGGAGGCATGGGCTAACTATGGCTACACCTTC. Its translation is CASSELGEAWANYGYTF.

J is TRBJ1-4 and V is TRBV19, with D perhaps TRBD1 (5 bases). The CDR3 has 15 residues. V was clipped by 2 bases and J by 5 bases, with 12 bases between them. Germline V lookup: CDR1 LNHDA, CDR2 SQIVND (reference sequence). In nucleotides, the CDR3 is TGTGCCAGTAGTATAAACGGGGCGATAAATGAAAAACTGTTTTTT. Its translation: CASSINGAINEKLFF.

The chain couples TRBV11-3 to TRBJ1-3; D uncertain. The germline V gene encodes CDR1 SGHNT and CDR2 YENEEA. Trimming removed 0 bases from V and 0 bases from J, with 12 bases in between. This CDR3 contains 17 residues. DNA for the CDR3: TGTGCCAGCAGCTTAGATCTCTGGACCGACTCTGGAAACACCATATATTTT. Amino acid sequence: CASSLDLWTDSGNTIYF.

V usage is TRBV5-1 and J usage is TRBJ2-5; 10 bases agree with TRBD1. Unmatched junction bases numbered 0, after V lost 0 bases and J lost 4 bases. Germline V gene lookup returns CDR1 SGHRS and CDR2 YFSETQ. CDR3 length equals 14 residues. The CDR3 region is CASSLGTGGETQYF. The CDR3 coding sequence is TGCGCCAGCAGCTTGGGGACAGGGGGAGAGACCCAGTACTTC. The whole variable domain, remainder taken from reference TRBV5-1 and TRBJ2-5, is KAGVTQTPRYLIKTRGQQVTLSCSPISGHRSVSWYQQTPGQGLQFLFEYFSETQRNKGNFPGRFSGRQFSNSRSEMNVSTLELGDSALYLCASSLGTGGETQYFGPGTRLLVL.

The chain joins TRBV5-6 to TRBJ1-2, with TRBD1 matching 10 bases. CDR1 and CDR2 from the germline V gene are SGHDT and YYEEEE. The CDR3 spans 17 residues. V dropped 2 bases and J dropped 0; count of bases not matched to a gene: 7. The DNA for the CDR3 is TGTGCCAGCAGCTTCCTGGGACAGGGGACTTCTAACTATGGCTACACCTTC. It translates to CASSFLGQGTSNYGYTF. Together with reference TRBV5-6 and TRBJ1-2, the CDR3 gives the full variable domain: DAGVTQSPTHLIKTRGQQVTLRCSPKSGHDTVSWYQQALGQGPQFIFQYYEEEERQRGNFPDRFSGHQFPNYSSELNVNALLLGDSALYLCASSFLGQGTSNYGYTFGSGTRLTVV.

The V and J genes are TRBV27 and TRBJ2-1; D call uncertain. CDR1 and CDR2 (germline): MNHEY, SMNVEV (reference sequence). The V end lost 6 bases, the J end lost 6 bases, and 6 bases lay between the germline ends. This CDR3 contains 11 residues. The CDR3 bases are TGTGCCAGCAGAGAACGCAATGAGCAGTTCTTC. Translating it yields CASRERNEQFF.

The CDR3 sequence is CASTWTSRETQYF. CDR3 DNA: TGTGCCAGCACCTGGACTAGCCGAGAGACCCAGTACTTC. This sequence joins TRBV12-3 or TRBV12-4 and TRBJ2-5; TRBD2 aligns across 8 bases. The V gene end was trimmed by 7 bases and the J gene end by 4 bases; junction bases not matched to a gene: 5. This CDR3 has 13 amino acids.